The present entry profiles one T cell receptor beta chain with its context. These data originate in a study of blood T cell repertoires in COVID-19. TCRdb's copy holds only in-frame clones and misses some; the assay was immunoSEQ multiplex PCR. This sample yields about 120,000 clones, of which about 86% are seen a single time; approximately 0.81% belongs to the top ten. In germline, CDR1 is SGHNT, CDR2 YENEEA. This CDR3 spans 16 amino acids. V gave up 5 bases and J gave up 3 bases, with 17 bases separating them. The rearrangement links TRBV11-3 to TRBJ2-1; D perhaps matches TRBD2 (6 bases). The source material was peripheral blood. The sequence came from a woman between 50 and 59 years old with active or convalescent COVID-19. The CDR3 loop reads CASSLTGDFNYNEQFF. CDR3 nucleotides: TGTGCCAGCAGCCTCACCGGGGACTTCAACTACAATGAGCAGTTCTTC.